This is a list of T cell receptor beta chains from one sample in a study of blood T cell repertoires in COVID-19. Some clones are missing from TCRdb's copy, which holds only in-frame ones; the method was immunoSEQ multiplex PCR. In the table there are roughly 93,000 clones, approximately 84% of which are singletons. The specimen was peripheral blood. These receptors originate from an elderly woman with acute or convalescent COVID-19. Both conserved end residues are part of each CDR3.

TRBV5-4 CASSLGAGNSYNEQFF
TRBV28 CASSLTGREQFF
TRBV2 CATTASGVGTDTQYF
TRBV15 CATSPGQYNSPLHF
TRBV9 CASSADVTPSGTGELFF
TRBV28 CASMGDRHTEAFF
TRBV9 CASSVGSGGTDTQYF
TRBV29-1 CSVAGLAGSSTDTQYF
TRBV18 CASSPTALSGNTIYF
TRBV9 CASSLGGESYNEQFF
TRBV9 CASSVGLAGAQGTGELFF
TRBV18 CASSGSRDTEAFF
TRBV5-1 CASSSTGTGLFAYTF
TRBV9 CASSATPQGREQFF
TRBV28 CASGTGTMNTEAFF
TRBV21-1 CASRNRESRQPQHF
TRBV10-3 CAISESRDYQPQHF
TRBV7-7 CASSVQGYTGELFF
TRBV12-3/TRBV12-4 CASRQGEKLFF
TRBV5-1 CASSYSSGDPYEQYF
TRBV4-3 CASSQEGVAWETQYF
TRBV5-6 CASSLVPSGGNEQFF
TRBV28 CASSLGTGARELFF
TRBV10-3 CAISESGAGAFF
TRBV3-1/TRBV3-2 CASSHVNEQYF
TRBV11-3 CASSTPGLAGFNEQFF
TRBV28 CASGDFDGGYTF
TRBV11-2 CASSLGDRVPSGNTIYF
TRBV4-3 CASSPRDRGVNIQYF
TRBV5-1 CASSYGDQGTIYF
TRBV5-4 CASSSGGQTEGYTF
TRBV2 CASTEGDYNSPLHF
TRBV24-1 CATSDPGTGANQPQHF
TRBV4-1 CASSRQVSSGYNEQFF
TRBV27 CASSLGRVGELFF
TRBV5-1 CASSEQSTGSTDTQYF
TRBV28 CASSIPGGVQPQHF
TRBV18 CASSTFRDSNTGELFF
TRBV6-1 CASSDQTGDTEAFF
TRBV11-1 CASSTQGYGYTF
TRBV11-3 CASSLGGSDTQYF
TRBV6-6 CASSRQTGMADTEAFF
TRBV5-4 CASSLRGEGYTF
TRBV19 CATGTGGLSLSHEQFF
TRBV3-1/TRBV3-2 CASSQVVQGASLVYGYTF